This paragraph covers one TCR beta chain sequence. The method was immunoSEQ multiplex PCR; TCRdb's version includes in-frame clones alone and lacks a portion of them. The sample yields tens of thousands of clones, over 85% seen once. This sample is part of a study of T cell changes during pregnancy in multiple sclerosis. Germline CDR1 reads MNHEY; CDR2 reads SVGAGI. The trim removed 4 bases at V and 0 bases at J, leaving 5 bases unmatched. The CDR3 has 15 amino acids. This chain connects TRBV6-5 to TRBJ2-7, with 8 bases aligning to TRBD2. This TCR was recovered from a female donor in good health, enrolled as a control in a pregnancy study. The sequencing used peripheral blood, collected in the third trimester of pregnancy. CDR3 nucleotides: TGTGCCAGCAGTTCTCAGGCGGGGGGCTCCTACGAGCAGTACTTC. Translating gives CASSSQAGGSYEQYF.